The clone carrying this TCR beta chain was seen a few times. What it binds is unknown. MiXCR was run by TCRdb on the 5' RACE reads, yielding one entry per CDR3 protein. The sample carries hundreds of thousands of distinct CDR3 sequences, 7.5% recorded once. These data come from a study of identical twins. Per the germline V gene, CDR1 is LNHDA and CDR2 is SQIVND (reference sequence). V trimming: 4 bases; J trimming: 4 bases; junction bases outside the gene matches: 5. This CDR3 region has 16 residues. Study results and caveats: The presence of invariant MAIT and iNKT cells could partly confound analyses of zero-insertion sequences.

The same sample was also used in a study of yellow fever vaccine responses in identical twins.

The sequencing input was CD8+ T cells sorted from blood. The chain joins TRBV19 to TRBJ2-3; 13 bases fit TRBD2. This clonotype originated in a young woman in good health. In DNA form, the CDR3 reads TGTGCCAGTAGTACGACTAGCGGGAGGATAGCAGATACGCAGTATTTT. Amino acid sequence: CASSTTSGRIADTQYF. Full variable domain (outside the CDR3, taken from reference TRBV19 and TRBJ2-3): DGGITQSPKYLFRKEGQNVTLSCEQNLNHDAMYWYRQDPGQGLRLIYYSQIVNDFQKGDIAEGYSVSREKKESFPLTVTSAQKNPTAFYLCASSTTSGRIADTQYFGPGTRLTVL.